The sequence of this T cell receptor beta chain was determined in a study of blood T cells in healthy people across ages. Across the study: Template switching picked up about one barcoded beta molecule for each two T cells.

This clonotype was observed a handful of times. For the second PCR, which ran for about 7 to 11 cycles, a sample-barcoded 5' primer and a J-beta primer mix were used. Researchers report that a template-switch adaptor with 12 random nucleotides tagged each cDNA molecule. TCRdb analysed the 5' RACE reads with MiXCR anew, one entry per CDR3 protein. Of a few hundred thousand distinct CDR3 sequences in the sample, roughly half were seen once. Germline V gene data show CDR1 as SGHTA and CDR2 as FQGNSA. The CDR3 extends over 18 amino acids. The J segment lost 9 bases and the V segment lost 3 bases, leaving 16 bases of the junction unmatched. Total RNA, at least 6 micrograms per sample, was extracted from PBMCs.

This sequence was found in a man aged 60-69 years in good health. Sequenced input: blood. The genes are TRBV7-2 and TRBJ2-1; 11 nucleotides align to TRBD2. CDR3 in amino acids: CASSFGTSGDRRSVEQFF. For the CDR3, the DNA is TGTGCCAGCAGCTTTGGGACTAGCGGAGACCGAAGATCGGTTGAGCAGTTCTTC.